One sample yielded the 24 T cell receptor beta chains listed below, sequenced in a study of blood T cells in healthy people across ages. The use of a sample-barcoded 5' primer and a J-beta primer mix characterized a second PCR of about 7 to 12 cycles. One entry per CDR3 protein, called by TCRdb with MiXCR from the 5' RACE reads. Of some 1,000,000 distinct CDR3 sequences in the sample, about 23% are singletons; the top ten hold approximately 0.71%. These data were likewise used in another study, on T cells of mothers and their children.

Sequenced input: blood. The receptor set was obtained from a girl aged 2 to 10 in good health.

In its sample, this clonotype was seen a few times. The junction departs from the called germline gene at one end, perhaps through a read error. The V call is TRBV20-1, the J call TRBJ2-5; 7 nucleotides line up with TRBD2. Per the germline V gene, CDR1 is DFQATT and CDR2 is SNEGSKA (reference sequence). This CDR3 is 18 amino acids long. CDR3 in DNA: TGCAGTGCTAGCCCCACGTGGGGGGAGGGTCGGCAAGTGGAGACCCGGTACTTC. Protein sequence: CSASPTWGEGRQVETRYF.

In this sample, this clonotype turned up a few times. The chain carries TRBV12-3 or TRBV12-4 and TRBJ2-4, with a possible D match to TRBD1 (6 bases). Trimming took off 2 bases at V and 0 bases at J, with 14 bases between the two ends. CDR3 size: 17 residues. The CDR3 DNA reads as TGTGCCAGCAGTTTATTTCAGGACAGCTTAGCCAAAAACATTCAGTACTTC. Its protein product is CASSLFQDSLAKNIQYF.

About this clonotype itself: The conserved final phenylalanine or tryptophan is absent from the CDR3, which likely points to a read error. The chain is built from TRBV4-1 and TRBJ1-1; TRBD1 agrees at 9 bases. The V segment lost 5 bases and the J segment 4 bases; nucleotides outside the gene matches: 11. The germline V gene has CDR1 MGHRA and CDR2 YSYEKL. The CDR3 extends over 16 amino acids. CDR3 sequence: CASSVWTGEGGTEAFL. DNA of the CDR3: TGCGCCAGCAGCGTCTGGACAGGGGAGGGTGGCACTGAAGCTTTCCTT.

This clonotype was seen a handful of times. This chain connects TRBV4-3 to TRBJ2-5; a possible D gene is TRBD2 (5 bases). The J call could be wrong; TRBJ2-1 is a better fit for the DNA end. CDR1 is LGHNA and CDR2 is YSLEER in the germline V gene. The CDR3 sequence is 14 residues long. The chain's CDR3 is CASSQDRGFYEQFF. DNA of the CDR3: TGCGCCAGCAGCCAAGATCGGGGATTTTACGAGCAGTTCTTC.

This clonotype was observed a handful of times. This chain uses TRBV28 with TRBJ2-7; the D gene is possibly TRBD2 (6 bases). The V end was cut by 3 bases, the J end by 3 bases, with 15 bases between. Germline V gene lookup returns CDR1 MDHEN and CDR2 SYDVKM. The CDR3 contains 15 residues. Here the CDR3 reads CASSFGGANLYEQYF. CDR3 DNA: TGTGCCAGCAGTTTTGGAGGGGCCAACCTCTACGAGCAGTACTTC.

There are a few counts of this clonotype. Because it lacks the conserved phenylalanine or tryptophan at the end, this CDR3 is likely a read error. The chain couples TRBV12-3 or TRBV12-4 to TRBJ1-2; 7 positions match TRBD1. The J segment lost 5 bases and the V segment lost 5 bases, leaving 8 bases of the junction unmatched. The CDR3 is 14 amino acids. The CDR3 DNA reads TGTGCCAGCAGTACCGGGGACAGTCAGTATGGCTACACCCTC. Translated: CASSTGDSQYGYTL.

This clonotype has only a few counts. This chain connects TRBV28 to TRBJ1-3; D unclear. V was trimmed by 7 bases and J by 0 bases, leaving 7 bases between them. The CDR3 consists of 13 residues. The V gene's germline CDR1 is MDHEN and CDR2 SYDVKM. CDR3 nucleotide sequence: TGTGCCAGCACCTACCCCTCTGGAAACACCATATATTTT. Residues: CASTYPSGNTIYF.

The rearrangement uses TRBV27 and TRBJ2-1, with unresolved D. The ends were cut back, 0 bases at V and 6 bases at J, with 6 bases in the middle. Germline V lookup: CDR1 MNHEY, CDR2 SMNVEV (reference sequence). The CDR3 sequence is 13 residues long. The CDR3 DNA reads TGTGCCAGCAGTTTATCTTACTTCAATGAGCAGTTCTTC. Translating it yields CASSLSYFNEQFF.

This clonotype showed up just a few times. The genes are TRBV9 and TRBJ2-1, with 7 bases lining up with TRBD2. Germline-derived CDR1 and CDR2 are SGDLS and YYNGEE. The CDR3 is 14 residues long. Germline trimming cut 3 bases from V and 12 bases from J; bases unmatched to any gene: 12. The CDR3 DNA follows: TGTGCCAGCAGCGGGAGGGACTATTTTAGGGGGCAGTTCTTC. This encodes CASSGRDYFRGQFF.

The rearrangement links TRBV7-3 to TRBJ2-1; TRBD2 matches 7 bases. V dropped 2 bases and J dropped 6; count of bases not matched to a gene: 10. The CDR3 has 16 amino acids. The germline gives CDR1 SGHTA, CDR2 FQGTGA. In nucleotides, the CDR3 is TGTGCCAGCAGCTTATTTGTTGCCACGGGGGGCAATGAGCAGTTCTTC. This translates into CASSLFVATGGNEQFF.

This clonotype was observed a handful of times. J is TRBJ2-1 and V is TRBV27; D uncertain. Germline assignment: CDR1 MNHEY and CDR2 SMNVEV (reference sequence). The CDR3 runs to 16 residues. Trimming removed 3 bases at V and 3 bases at J, with 15 bases between. The CDR3 spells CASSFIGGPFYNEQFF. CDR3 coding DNA: TGTGCCAGCAGTTTTATAGGCGGTCCGTTCTACAATGAGCAGTTCTTC.

This clonotype came up a few times. The rearrangement uses TRBV29-1 and TRBJ1-2; 7 nucleotides match TRBD1. The V and J ends lost 4 bases and 4 bases, in that order; junction bases with no gene match: 9. The germline CDR1 and CDR2 sequences are SQVTM and ANQGSEA. The CDR3 is 14 amino acids. The CDR3 is CSVAGTAALYGYTF. The CDR3 bases are TGCAGCGTTGCAGGGACAGCAGCTCTCTATGGCTACACCTTC.

This clonotype occurred a few times. CDR3 amino acids: CSARDETTGSYEQYF. For the CDR3, the DNA is TGCAGTGCTAGAGATGAAACCACGGGCTCCTACGAGCAGTACTTC. V is TRBV20-1 and J is TRBJ2-7; D is uncertain. This CDR3 is built from 15 residues. Germline CDR1 is DFQATT and CDR2 is SNEGSKA (reference sequence). The V end was cut by 0 bases, the J end by 0 bases, with 12 bases between.

The chain carries TRBV7-9 and TRBJ2-2, with D perhaps TRBD1 (5 bases). V was trimmed by 5 bases and J by 3 bases, leaving 19 bases between them. CDR3 length: 17 amino acids. In germline, CDR1 is SEHNR, CDR2 FQNEAQ (reference sequence). The CDR3 DNA follows: TGTGCCAGCAGCGGCTTAACAGGAGACGCCTACACCGGGGAGCTGTTTTTT. Translated: CASSGLTGDAYTGELFF.

The CDR3 DNA reads as TGCAGTGCTTCAATCGGGGGCAATGAGCAGTTCTTC. It is translated as CSASIGGNEQFF. The chain combines TRBV20-1 with TRBJ2-5; tentatively, D is TRBD2 (6 bases). The J call is doubtful: the DNA matches TRBJ2-1 better. Germline-derived CDR1 and CDR2 are DFQATT and SNEGSKA (reference sequence). The CDR3 has 12 residues.

The chain recombines TRBV6-1 with TRBJ2-7; D is perhaps TRBD1 (5 bases). This CDR3 has 15 residues. The germline gives CDR1 MNHNS, CDR2 SASEGT. V was shortened by 5 bases and J by 0 bases, with 14 bases between the two germline ends. CDR3 sequence (DNA): TGTGCCAGCAGTAACAGGATCAGTTTCTCCTACGAGCAGTACTTC. Translating gives CASSNRISFSYEQYF.

The sample holds a few counts of this clonotype. The chain employs TRBV6-2 or TRBV6-3 and TRBJ2-5; the match to TRBD1 covers 8 bases. The J call is doubtful: the DNA matches TRBJ2-1 better. The CDR3 extends over 16 amino acids. Germline V CDR1 and CDR2: MNHEY, SVGEGT. The CDR3 DNA is TGTGCCAGCAGTCCACTGGACAGGGAGCATTTTGGCGAGCAGTTCTTC. This encodes CASSPLDREHFGEQFF.

This clonotype was counted a few times. This chain joins TRBV4-3 and TRBJ1-2, with TRBD1 matching over 10 bases. V lost 0 bases, J lost 6 bases, and 4 bases stayed unmatched. Germline lookup yields CDR1 LGHNA and CDR2 YSLEER. The CDR3 is made up of 15 amino acids. In DNA, the CDR3 is TGCGCCAGCAGCCAAGACGGGACAGGGGCCCATGGCTACACCTTC. The encoded protein is CASSQDGTGAHGYTF.

This clonotype has just a few counts. The chain has TRBV6-2 or TRBV6-3 and TRBJ1-1; weak D call: TRBD1 (5 bases). The CDR3 extends over 14 amino acids. CDR1 and CDR2 from the germline V gene are MNHEY and SVGEGT. The germline V and J ends were trimmed by 0 bases and 3 bases, with 8 bases remaining between them. The DNA of the CDR3 is TGTGCCAGCAGTTACTCAGCGGGGGACACTGAAGCTTTCTTT. Translation gives CASSYSAGDTEAFF.

This clonotype turned up a few times. An end of the junction differs from the germline gene, which may be a read error. CDR3 coding DNA: TGTGCCAGCAAGATGGGTGGGGGGGCCAACGTCCTGACTTTT. It specifies CASKMGGGANVLTF. This sequence joins TRBV27 and TRBJ2-6; perhaps TRBD2 as D (7 bases). Looked up from germline, CDR1 is MNHEY and CDR2 is SMNVEV (reference sequence). The CDR3 extends over 14 amino acids.

The V call is TRBV7-9, the J call TRBJ1-6, with D unresolved. This CDR3 is built from 13 residues. V lost 4 bases and J 7 bases, leaving 8 bases between the germline ends. CDR1 is SEHNR and CDR2 is FQNEAQ in the germline V gene (reference sequence). DNA of the CDR3: TGTGCCAGCAGCTCATGGGAGAATTCACCCCTCCACTTT. Its translation: CASSSWENSPLHF.

This clonotype was counted many times. The rearrangement uses TRBV20-1 and TRBJ2-4; 11 bases match TRBD2. The junction had 0 bases not matched to a gene; V was cut back by 1 base and J by 1 base. This CDR3 spans 15 amino acids. Germline-derived CDR1 and CDR2 are DFQATT and SNEGSKA (reference sequence). CDR3 loop: CSARGTSGAKNIQYF. The CDR3 nucleotides are TGCAGTGCTAGAGGGACTAGCGGGGCCAAAAACATTCAGTACTTC.

This clonotype appeared a few times. The rearrangement uses TRBV5-1 and TRBJ1-2; D is possibly TRBD1 (5 bases). Between the trimmed V and J ends, which lost 0 bases and 8 bases, there was a span of 17 bases. The CDR3 spans 15 residues. CDR1 and CDR2 (germline): SGHRS, YFSETQ. The CDR3 region is CASSLDPSGARGYTF. In DNA, the CDR3 is TGCGCCAGCAGCTTGGACCCCTCCGGGGCCCGGGGCTACACCTTC.

This clonotype was recorded a few times. CDR3 amino acids: CAISDRTSFPNEQFF. DNA for the CDR3: TGTGCCATCAGTGACCGGACTAGTTTCCCCAATGAGCAGTTCTTC. This chain links TRBV10-3 with TRBJ2-1; 7 nucleotides align to TRBD2. Germline lookup yields CDR1 ENHRY and CDR2 SYGVKD. V was pared by 3 bases and J by 6 bases, with 8 bases of the junction left unmatched. The length of the CDR3 is 15 residues.